The rows below give T cell receptor beta chains drawn from one sample of a study of cytomegalovirus exposure and HLA in healthy donors. Here immunoSEQ multiplex PCR was the method, and the copy in TCRdb shows in-frame clones only, minus some. Among some 190,000 clones listed, around 76% were seen once. The sequencing input was PBMCs. The source of these receptors is a man aged 35-49 years in good health and CMV-seronegative. CDR3s include the opening cysteine and the closing phenylalanine or tryptophan. D genes are given only for firm matches. Clone size is not always given. Where it is, it says once, few, many or a class for expanded clones.

D: .; J: TRBJ2-7; size: .; V: TRBV11-3; DNA: TGTGCCAGCAGCTCTCCTTTCAGACGAGGCGGCTCCTACGAGCAGTACTTC; CDR3: CASSSPFRRGGSYEQYF
D: .; J: TRBJ1-1; size: .; V: TRBV7-9; DNA: TGTGCCAGCAGCCTGCTTCCCGGCACTGAAGCTTTCTTT; CDR3: CASSLLPGTEAFF
D: .; J: TRBJ2-1; size: .; V: TRBV5-1; DNA: TGCGCCAGTTCACAGGGAGGGAATTCCTACAATGAGCAGTTCTTC; CDR3: CASSQGGNSYNEQFF
D: .; J: TRBJ1-3; size: .; V: TRBV5-1; DNA: TGCGCCAGCACCCCGGACGGGGGGCTTGGAAACACCATATATTTT; CDR3: CASTPDGGLGNTIYF
D: .; J: TRBJ1-1; size: .; V: TRBV18; DNA: TGTGCCAGCTCAGCACTACAGGCTGAAGGGACTGAAGCTTTCTTT; CDR3: CASSALQAEGTEAFF
D: .; J: TRBJ2-1; size: .; V: TRBV19; DNA: TGTGCCAGTATGGCTCCTCATCTCTACAATGAGCAGTTCTTC; CDR3: CASMAPHLYNEQFF
D: .; J: TRBJ2-5; size: .; V: TRBV20-1; DNA: TGCAGTGCTATGAGAGAGGAGACCCAGTACTTC; CDR3: CSAMREETQYF
D: .; J: TRBJ2-1; size: .; V: TRBV28; DNA: TGTGCCAGCAGTTTATTATCGGCGGGGAGCTCCTACAATGAGCAGTTCTTC; CDR3: CASSLLSAGSSYNEQFF
D: .; J: TRBJ1-1; size: .; V: TRBV9; DNA: TGTGCCAGCAGCCCAATACAGGGGAACACTGAAGCTTTCTTT; CDR3: CASSPIQGNTEAFF
D: TRBD1; J: TRBJ1-4; size: .; V: TRBV6-1; DNA: TGTGCCAGCACTAGACAGGGCCCTGAAAAACTGTTTTTT; CDR3: CASTRQGPEKLFF
D: .; J: TRBJ2-3; size: .; V: TRBV11-1; DNA: TGTGCTTCGGGGAGGAGAGCAGATACGCAGTATTTT; CDR3: CASGRRADTQYF
D: .; J: TRBJ2-3; size: .; V: TRBV4-3; DNA: TGCGCCAGCAGCCAAGGTGGGAGGGGGGATACGCAGTATTTT; CDR3: CASSQGGRGDTQYF
D: .; J: TRBJ2-5; size: .; V: TRBV28; DNA: TGTGCCAGCAGTTTGGCAGGGACAAAGACCCAGTACTTC; CDR3: CASSLAGTKTQYF
D: .; J: TRBJ1-1; size: .; V: TRBV5-8; DNA: TGTGCCAGCAGCTTGCGGAGGGTGGAAGCTTTCTTT; CDR3: CASSLRRVEAFF
D: .; J: TRBJ1-1; size: .; V: TRBV6-5; DNA: TGTGCCAGCAGTTACGACAGGAAGAACACTGAAGCTTTCTTT; CDR3: CASSYDRKNTEAFF
D: .; J: TRBJ1-2; size: .; V: TRBV28; DNA: TGTGCCAGCAGTTTAGGGCAGGTCACCTATGGCTACACCTTC; CDR3: CASSLGQVTYGYTF
D: .; J: TRBJ2-7; size: .; V: TRBV2; DNA: TGTGCCAGAAACGGTGGCTCCTACGAGCAGTACTTC; CDR3: CARNGGSYEQYF
D: TRBD1; J: TRBJ1-2; size: .; V: TRBV30; DNA: TGTGCCTGGAGTGTAGGTGGACAGGGGTCGAACTATGGCTACACCTTC; CDR3: CAWSVGGQGSNYGYTF
D: TRBD2; J: TRBJ2-1; size: .; V: TRBV6-5; DNA: TGTGCCAGCAGCCAGACTAGCGGGGGAGTAGCTGAGCAGTTCTTC; CDR3: CASSQTSGGVAEQFF
D: TRBD1; J: TRBJ1-4; size: .; V: TRBV29-1; DNA: TGCAGCGTTTCGTTGGGACAGGGGCAGGAAAAACTGTTTTTT; CDR3: CSVSLGQGQEKLFF
D: .; J: TRBJ1-3; size: once; V: TRBV30; DNA: TGTGCCTGGAGTATCGCGGGCCCTTCTGGAAACACCATATATTTT; CDR3: CAWSIAGPSGNTIYF
D: TRBD2; J: TRBJ2-7; size: .; V: TRBV27; DNA: TGTGCCAGCAGTTTACGGGGACTAGCGGGAGGTACAGTCTACGAGCAGTACTTC; CDR3: CASSLRGLAGGTVYEQYF
D: .; J: TRBJ2-2; size: .; V: TRBV2; DNA: TGTGCCAGCGGGGCAAGGGAGGCCGGGGAGCTGTTTTTT; CDR3: CASGAREAGELFF
D: .; J: TRBJ1-5; size: once; V: TRBV11-2; DNA: TGTGCCAGCAGCGTGGCTTATAGCAATCAGCCCCAGCATTTT; CDR3: CASSVAYSNQPQHF
D: .; J: TRBJ1-2; size: .; V: TRBV30; DNA: TGTGCCTGGAGAGTTTGGGGCCGTTATGGCTACACCTTC; CDR3: CAWRVWGRYGYTF
D: .; J: TRBJ2-7; size: .; V: TRBV11-1; DNA: TGTGCCAGCAGCTTAGCACGGACTGGTTACGAGCAGTACTTC; CDR3: CASSLARTGYEQYF
D: TRBD1; J: TRBJ1-2; size: .; V: TRBV7-2; DNA: TGTGCCAGCAGCCCAGGGGGTGGGACCTATGGCTACACCTTC; CDR3: CASSPGGGTYGYTF
D: .; J: TRBJ1-3; size: once; V: TRBV2; DNA: TGTGCCAGCAGTACCCGGGAAGGACGAAACACCATATATTTT; CDR3: CASSTREGRNTIYF
D: TRBD1; J: TRBJ1-2; size: .; V: TRBV5-8; DNA: TGTGCCAGCAGCTTGATCGGGACAGTCTATGGCTACACCTTC; CDR3: CASSLIGTVYGYTF
D: .; J: TRBJ2-1; size: .; V: TRBV11-3; DNA: TGTGCCAGCAGCTTAGTCGCCTACAATGAGCAGTTCTTC; CDR3: CASSLVAYNEQFF
D: TRBD2; J: TRBJ2-7; size: .; V: TRBV6-5; DNA: TGTGCCAGCAGCGAGACTAGCGGCTCTTCCTACGAGCAGTACTTC; CDR3: CASSETSGSSYEQYF
D: TRBD2; J: TRBJ2-5; size: .; V: TRBV30; DNA: TGTGCCTGGACCCTAGCGGGAGGGGCGGAGACCCAGTACTTC; CDR3: CAWTLAGGAETQYF
D: TRBD2; J: TRBJ2-5; size: .; V: TRBV30; DNA: TGTGCCTGGAGTGTACGGGGGGAAGGGACCCAGTACTTC; CDR3: CAWSVRGEGTQYF
D: .; J: TRBJ2-1; size: .; V: TRBV6-5; DNA: TGTGCCAGCAGTTATCGCCTCTTTCGGGAGCAGTTCTTC; CDR3: CASSYRLFREQFF
D: TRBD2; J: TRBJ2-7; size: .; V: TRBV9; DNA: TGTGCCAGCAGCGTACTGGGGACTAGCCCCTACGAGCAGTACTTC; CDR3: CASSVLGTSPYEQYF
D: TRBD2; J: TRBJ2-7; size: once; V: TRBV18; DNA: TGTGCCAGCTCACCATTTGGTAGCGGGAATTCCTACGAGCAGTACTTC; CDR3: CASSPFGSGNSYEQYF
D: .; J: TRBJ1-5; size: .; V: TRBV13; DNA: TGTGCCAGCAGCTACCGCCTTTCTTCCAGGGCGGGGATTGGCAATCAGCCCCAGCATTTT; CDR3: CASSYRLSSRAGIGNQPQHF